The 11 T cell receptor beta chains below all came from one sample that was sequenced in a study of T cell responses to AZD1222 COVID-19 vaccine. Here immunoSEQ multiplex PCR was the method, and the copy in TCRdb shows in-frame clones only, minus some. The data show 100,000 or so clones, with more than 85% seen just once and approximately 5% held by the top ten. Specimen: peripheral blood, collected on day 0 of AZD1222 vaccination. The receptors were sampled from an adult in good health.

V gene TRBV7-2 combines with J gene TRBJ2-1; D is possibly TRBD1 (5 bases). Trimming stripped 6 bases from V and 8 bases from J, with 11 bases between. The length of the CDR3 is 12 residues. Germline V gene lookup returns CDR1 SGHTA and CDR2 FQGNSA. The CDR3 here is CASRPQGHEQFF. The CDR3 coding sequence is TGTGCCAGCAGGCCTCAGGGTCATGAGCAGTTCTTC.

The genes are TRBV6-5 and TRBJ2-7; 7 positions agree with TRBD2. CDR1 is MNHEY and CDR2 is SVGAGI in the germline V gene. This CDR3 has 15 amino acids. V lost 6 bases and J lost 0; bases outside the gene matches: 8. CDR3: CASRPLRDYSYEQYF. For the CDR3, the DNA is TGTGCCAGCAGACCGCTCCGGGACTACTCCTACGAGCAGTACTTC.

V usage is TRBV6-2 or TRBV6-3 and J usage is TRBJ1-6; 7 bases align to TRBD1. The length of the CDR3 is 16 residues. Germline loops: CDR1 MNHEY, CDR2 SVGEGT. Trimming took 6 bases from V and 3 from J; bases not matched to a gene: 8. The DNA for the CDR3 is TGTGCCAGCAGCCCTCAGGGGGGGGTCTATAATTCACCCCTCCACTTT. Translating it yields CASSPQGGVYNSPLHF.

This chain joins TRBV9 and TRBJ2-1; 9 positions match TRBD2. Germline V gene lookup returns CDR1 SGDLS and CDR2 YYNGEE. The CDR3 loop spans 15 amino acids. V lost 0 bases, J lost 5 bases, and 3 bases stayed unmatched. In nucleotides, the CDR3 is TGTGCCAGCAGCGTAGCGGGACTAGCTCACAATGAGCAGTTCTTC. Protein: CASSVAGLAHNEQFF.

This clone was observed many times. This chain connects TRBV4-2 to TRBJ2-7, with 9 nucleotides matching TRBD2. V shed 4 bases, J shed 2 bases, and the junction held 6 bases outside the gene matches. CDR1 and CDR2 (germline): LGHNA, YNFKEQ. The CDR3 sequence is 15 residues long. CDR3 in DNA: TGTGCCAGCAGCCGTAGCGGGAGAGGGCCCTACGAGCAGTACTTC. Translation gives CASSRSGRGPYEQYF.

This chain links TRBV5-6 with TRBJ2-1; 8 positions match TRBD1. CDR3 length: 14 residues. J lost 3 bases, V lost 2 bases, and 1 base had no gene match. Germline CDR1 SGHDT, CDR2 YYEEEE. The CDR3 reads CASSLGTGYNEQFF. CDR3 bases: TGTGCCAGCAGCTTAGGGACAGGCTACAATGAGCAGTTCTTC.

V usage is TRBV6-5 and J usage is TRBJ2-5; weak D call: TRBD1 (6 bases). The V end lost 6 bases, the J end lost 5 bases, and 13 bases lay between the germline ends. The CDR3 is 13 residues long. Germline-derived CDR1 and CDR2 are MNHEY and SVGAGI. CDR3 protein: CASRAGARETQYF. For the CDR3, the DNA is TGTGCCAGCAGGGCAGGGGCGAGGGAGACCCAGTACTTC.

This chain links TRBV6-1 with TRBJ1-2; 7 bases agree with TRBD1. CDR3 length: 15 amino acids. Per the germline V gene, CDR1 is MNHNS and CDR2 is SASEGT. The junction had 4 bases not matched to a gene; V was cut back by 1 base and J by 2 bases. CDR3 DNA sequence: TGTGCCAGCAGTGAAGGGCAGGGGGTGAACTATGGCTACACCTTC. It translates to CASSEGQGVNYGYTF.

This clone was recorded once. This chain joins TRBV20-1 and TRBJ2-7; possibly TRBD2 for D (5 bases). V dropped 3 bases and J dropped 0 bases, with 12 bases sitting between them. Germline V lookup: CDR1 DFQATT, CDR2 SNEGSKA (reference sequence). This CDR3 is built from 14 residues. The CDR3 DNA sequence: TGCAGTGCTAGTGGGGTCCGGGACTCCTACGAGCAGTACTTC. Residues: CSASGVRDSYEQYF.

The chain links TRBV6-2 or TRBV6-3 to TRBJ1-1, with a weak D call TRBD1 (5 bases). The CDR3 runs to 14 residues. CDR1 and CDR2 from the germline V gene are MNHEY and SVGEGT. V was pared by 6 bases and J by 4 bases, with 15 bases between. The CDR3 sequence: CASSLTASITEAFF. The DNA for the CDR3 is TGTGCCAGCAGCCTGACAGCTTCAATCACTGAAGCTTTCTTT.

The genes are TRBV11-3 and TRBJ1-1; no clear D gene. The germline V gene has CDR1 SGHNT and CDR2 YENEEA. The CDR3 has 12 residues. The V end lost 4 bases, the J end lost 7 bases, and 10 bases lay between the germline ends. The DNA for the CDR3 is TGTGCCAGCAGCTCTCAACTCGGTGAAGCTTTCTTT. This encodes CASSSQLGEAFF. The variable domain in full, with the rest retrieved from reference TRBV11-3 and TRBJ1-1, is EAGVVQSPRYKIIEKKQPVAFWCNPISGHNTLYWYLQNLGQGPELLIRYENEEAVDDSQLPKDRFSAERLKGVDSTLKIQPAELGDSAVYLCASSSQLGEAFFGQGTRLTVV.